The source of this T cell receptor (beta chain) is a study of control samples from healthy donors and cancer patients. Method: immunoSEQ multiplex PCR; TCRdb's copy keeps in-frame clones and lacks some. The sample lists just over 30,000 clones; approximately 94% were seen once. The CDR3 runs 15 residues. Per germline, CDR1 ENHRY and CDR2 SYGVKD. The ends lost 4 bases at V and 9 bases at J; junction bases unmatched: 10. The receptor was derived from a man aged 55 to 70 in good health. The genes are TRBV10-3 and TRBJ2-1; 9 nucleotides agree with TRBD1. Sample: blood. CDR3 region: CAISGLPGQGGEQFF. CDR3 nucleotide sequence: TGTGCCATCAGTGGCCTCCCGGGACAGGGAGGTGAGCAGTTCTTC.